This T cell receptor beta chain was sequenced during a study of blood T cell repertoires in COVID-19. This table comes from immunoSEQ multiplex PCR, and its TCRdb copy is limited to in-frame clones, with some not included. The sample lists roughly 520,000 clones, around 87% occurring once. Germline V CDR1 and CDR2: DFQATT, SNEGSKA (reference sequence). The CDR3 is 11 residues long. V was shortened by 7 bases and J by 1 base, with 7 bases between the two germline ends. Input material: PBMCs or T cells enriched from blood (not recorded which). The chain combines TRBV20-1 with TRBJ1-1; unclear D gene. This sequence was found in a middle-aged woman who had recovered from COVID-19. The CDR3 reads CSGSSNTEAFF. DNA of the CDR3: TGCAGTGGTTCCTCGAACACTGAAGCTTTCTTT.